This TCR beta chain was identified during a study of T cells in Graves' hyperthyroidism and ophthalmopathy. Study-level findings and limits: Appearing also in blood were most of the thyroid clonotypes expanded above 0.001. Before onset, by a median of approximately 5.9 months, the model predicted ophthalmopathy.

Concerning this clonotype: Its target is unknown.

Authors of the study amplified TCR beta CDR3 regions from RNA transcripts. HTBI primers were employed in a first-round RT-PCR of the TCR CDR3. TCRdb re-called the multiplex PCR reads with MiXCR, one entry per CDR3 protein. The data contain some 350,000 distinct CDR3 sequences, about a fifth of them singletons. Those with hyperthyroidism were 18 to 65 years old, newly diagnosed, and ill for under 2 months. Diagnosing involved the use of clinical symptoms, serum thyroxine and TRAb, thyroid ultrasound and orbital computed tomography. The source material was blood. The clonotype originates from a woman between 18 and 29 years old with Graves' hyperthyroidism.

The DNA for the CDR3 is TGTGCCAGCAGCGTAGCGGGGGGGCGAATGAGCACAGATACGCAGTATTTT. This translates into CASSVAGGRMSTDTQYF. The chain employs TRBV9 and TRBJ2-3; 8 bases align to TRBD2. Trimming cost V 0 bases and J 0 bases; bases outside gene matches: 6. The CDR3 contains 17 residues. Per germline, CDR1 SGDLS and CDR2 YYNGEE.